Listed below are T cell receptor beta chains from one sample, sequenced in a study of cytomegalovirus exposure and HLA in healthy donors. TCRdb's table, derived via immunoSEQ multiplex PCR, lists solely in-frame clones and lacks some. Among around 130,000 clones, 70% to 85% were seen once, and the ten largest hold about 1.2%. Sequencing was performed on PBMCs. The receptor source for this set is a boy younger than 18 in good health and CMV-seronegative. CDR3s include the opening cysteine and the closing phenylalanine or tryptophan.

>TRBV6-5
CASSNGQNTEAFF
>TRBV5-4
CASSLALKGVSEQYF
>TRBV4-1
CASSQAEAGTDTQYF
>TRBV30
CAWSGDRGNYGYTF
>TRBV10-2
CASRRGNLGTNEKLFF
>TRBV20-1
CSATGTYEQYF
>TRBV6-6
CASSFTGDSYEQYF
>TRBV7-2
CASSLFAEADTQYF
>TRBV5-4
CASSSQDYTDTQYF
>TRBV4-1
CASSQEAGVYNEQFF
>TRBV6-5
CASILGEEAFF
>TRBV13
CASSFWTGGPYEQYF
>TRBV2
CASSRQGAGQPQHF
>TRBV30
CAWARGQGLYNEQFF
>TRBV6-6
CASSYRTGELDNEQFF
>TRBV6-5
CASRILTGSTDTQYF
>TRBV30
CAWSALAAREGKETQYF
>TRBV29-1
CSVLAEYMNTEAFF
>TRBV30
CAWSAGLARETQYF